The 10 T cell receptor beta chains in this list originate from one sample, sequenced in a study of T cells in women clearing cervical HPV infection. Profiling relied on immunoSEQ multiplex PCR, and the TCRdb table lists in-frame clones only, not all of them. This sample's clone table lists tens of thousands of clones. The sequencing sample was made of blood buffy coat. The receptors originated from a woman aged 18 to 69 with a cervical HPV16 infection that either progressed to CIN3+ or cleared (not recorded which).

For this clone: The read ends 3 residues early relative to the CDR3; the germline J gene fills the gap. The rearrangement links TRBV7-6 to TRBJ2-7; no firm D call. Trimming took 7 bases from V and 3 from J, leaving 19 bases between them. The CDR3 loop spans 15 amino acids. Germline values: CDR1 SGHVS, CDR2 FNYEAQ. The CDR3 reads CASTAYVESVYEQYF. Partial CDR3 DNA: TGTGCCAGCACCGCTTACGTGGAAAGCGTCTACGAG.

As concerns this clone: Read sequence stops 3 residues before the CDR3 end, and the germline J gene provides the missing end. The chain uses TRBV5-1 and TRBJ2-3, with a weak D call TRBD2 (6 bases). The germline V gene encodes CDR1 SGHRS and CDR2 YFSETQ. V lost 0 bases and J 1 base, leaving 9 bases between the germline ends. This CDR3 is 15 amino acids long. The CDR3 loop is CASSLVGGRTDTQYF. The DNA read from the CDR3 is TGCGCCAGCAGCTTGGTCGGGGGACGCACAGATACG.

Worth noting for this clone: The read terminates 3 residues before the CDR3 end, so the remaining end is supplied by the germline J gene. The rearrangement joins TRBV5-5 to TRBJ2-1, with a tentative D call TRBD2 (6 bases). Germline V lookup: CDR1 SGHKS, CDR2 YYEKEE (reference sequence). CDR3 length equals 13 residues. The V gene lost 3 bases and the J gene lost 5 bases, with 9 bases spanning the gap. The CDR3 spells CASSSWGDNEQFF. Partial CDR3 DNA: TGTGCCAGCAGCTCCTGGGGGGACAATGAG.

CDR3 in amino acids: CASLYGTGTIGELFF. The CDR3 bases that were read are TGTGCCAGTTTGTACGGGACAGGGACGATAGGGGAG. V and J are TRBV19 and TRBJ2-2; 9 bases are a match to TRBD1. With the read ending 3 residues before the CDR3 end, the germline J gene is used to fill in that end. This CDR3 has 15 residues. CDR1 and CDR2 (germline): LNHDA, SQIVND (reference sequence). The V and J ends lost 8 bases and 8 bases, in that order; junction bases with no gene match: 12.

Of note for this clone: The read ends 3 residues shy of where the CDR3 ends; the end is completed using the germline J gene. V gene TRBV13 combines with J gene TRBJ2-3; D may be TRBD2 (5 bases). Trimming took 3 bases from V and 4 from J, leaving 14 bases between them. CDR3 length: 15 residues. Germline V gives CDR1 PRHDT, CDR2 FYEKMQ (reference sequence). The CDR3 DNA, read in part, is TGTGCCAGCAGCTTCCTAGCCCATGTCGCAGATACG. Its protein product is CASSFLAHVADT. The full CDR3 protein reads CASSFLAHVADTQYF.

As to this clone: At one end, the junction sequence differs from germline, possibly due to a read error. This sample includes further DNA sequences coding for the same CDR3. CDR3 sequence: CASLPSRYGYTF. CDR3 DNA, as far as it was read: TGTGCCAGTTTACCTAGTCGCTATGGA. The chain joins TRBV19 to TRBJ1-2; the D is unclear. The read stops 3 residues short of the end of the CDR3; the missing end is completed from the germline J gene. This CDR3 region has 12 residues. The V gene's germline CDR1 is LNHDA and CDR2 SQIVND (reference sequence).

Worth noting for this clone: The read is 3 residues too short to cover the CDR3 end, so that end is filled in from the germline J gene. The gene calls are TRBV7-3 and TRBJ2-5; tentative D call: TRBD2 (7 bases). The CDR3 covers 15 residues. Per germline, CDR1 SGHTA and CDR2 FQGTGA. V was shortened by 1 base and J by 5 bases, with 14 bases between the two germline ends. The CDR3 spells CASSLSGGASETQYF. The part of the CDR3 DNA that was read is TGTGCCAGCAGCTTAAGTGGGGGGGCTTCGGAGACC.

Comments on this clone: The read comes to an end 3 residues before the CDR3 does, leaving the germline J gene to fill in the end. This rearrangement joins TRBV20-1 to TRBJ2-7; D ambiguous. The CDR3 is 13 residues long. With 3 bases removed from V and 2 bases from J, the gap between germline ends came to 11 bases. Germline CDR1 is DFQATT and CDR2 is SNEGSKA (reference sequence). The DNA read from the CDR3 is TGCAGTGCTAGTCTCCCAGGCACCTACGAG. As protein: CSASLPGTYE. The whole CDR3 protein reads CSASLPGTYEQYF.

Here the CDR3 reads CASSPGADSWNEQFF. Incomplete CDR3 DNA: TGTGCCAGCTCACCAGGCGCGGACTCGTGGAATGAG. The genes are TRBV18 and TRBJ2-1, with a tentative D call TRBD2 (5 bases). With the read ending 3 residues before the CDR3 end, the germline J gene is used to fill in that end. Per the germline V gene, CDR1 is KGHSH and CDR2 is LQKENI. The germline V and J ends were trimmed by 2 bases and 7 bases, with 15 bases remaining between them. The CDR3 length is 15 residues.

As regards this clone: The observed sequence ends 3 residues before the CDR3 terminus, with the missing tail filled in from the germline J gene. The genes are TRBV6-2 or TRBV6-3 and TRBJ1-1, with TRBD1 matching 9 bases. CDR1 MNHEY and CDR2 SVGEGT come from the germline V gene. V dropped 6 bases and J dropped 1; count of bases not matched to a gene: 3. The CDR3 runs 14 residues. The CDR3 protein is CASRHRGRNTEAFF. The CDR3 bases that were read are TGTGCCAGCAGGCACAGGGGGCGGAACACTGAA.